These 3 T cell receptor beta chains were sequenced from one sample in a study of T-cell memory formation after mild COVID-19. TCRdb redid the calling of the 5' RACE reads with MiXCR, one entry per CDR3 protein. The profile shows 150,000 to 200,000 distinct CDR3 sequences, roughly 15% of them singletons. The material sequenced was PBMCs or a T cell subset sorted from them (not recorded which). The source of these receptors is an adult woman who had mild COVID-19 (a few samples of this study predate the infection). Cell type and time point are not known.

The chain employs TRBV4-2 and TRBJ2-7; TRBD1 matches at 9 bases. Germline CDR1 reads LGHNA; CDR2 reads YNFKEQ. The trim removed 3 bases at V and 4 bases at J, leaving 10 bases unmatched. The CDR3 runs to 16 residues. CDR3 loop: CASSQLPGQGEYEQYF. CDR3 DNA: TGTGCCAGCAGCCAGCTACCGGGACAGGGCGAGTACGAGCAGTACTTC.

This clonotype was observed a handful of times. The rearrangement links TRBV13 to TRBJ2-1; 9 nucleotides agree with TRBD1. Losses at the gene ends were 4 bases for V and 4 bases for J; bases not matched to a gene: 5. This CDR3 has 15 amino acids. CDR1 is PRHDT and CDR2 is FYEKMQ in the germline V gene (reference sequence). The CDR3 DNA reads as TGTGCCAGCAGCTCCCGGGACAGGGCTTACAATGAGCAGTTCTTC. It specifies CASSSRDRAYNEQFF.

Ten or more counts support this clonotype. The chain carries TRBV12-3 or TRBV12-4 and TRBJ2-3; a weak D match, TRBD1 (5 bases). V lost 7 bases and J lost 1, with 15 bases in between. This CDR3 is built from 15 residues. The CDR3 spells CASTPAGQGTDTQYF. In nucleotides, the CDR3 is TGTGCCAGCACCCCGGCCGGACAAGGCACAGATACGCAGTATTTT.